The 24 T cell receptor beta chains presented below share a single source sample, sequenced in a study of shared clonotypes between healthy human individuals. The data were produced by immunoSEQ multiplex PCR, yet TCRdb's version contains in-frame clones alone and is incomplete. The sample contains about 2.2 million clones, around 93% of which appear only once. CD45RO negativity and positive selection for CCR7 defined naive CD8 cells, a population that excluded terminally differentiated effector memory CD45RA+ cells. Sequences were obtained from naive CD8+ T cells from PBMCs. The receptors originated from a man aged 18 to 30 in good health. Some clones in this sample may be carry-over from other donors' samples.

This clone was detected once. V usage is TRBV27 and J usage is TRBJ2-1; 7 bases are a match to TRBD1. The germline gives CDR1 MNHEY, CDR2 SMNVEV (reference sequence). J was trimmed by 5 bases and V by 6 bases; bases with no gene match: 10. The CDR3 runs 15 residues. The CDR3 coding sequence is TGTGCCAGCAGCTCTGTTGGGACAGCGAACAATGAGCAGTTCTTC. This sequence encodes CASSSVGTANNEQFF.

The rearrangement links TRBV6-1 to TRBJ2-4; no clear D gene. The CDR3 covers 15 residues. Germline CDR1 is MNHNS and CDR2 is SASEGT. V lost 0 bases to trimming and J lost 0 bases, with 6 bases between them. The CDR3 DNA sequence: TGTGCCAGCAGTGAAGCTGGGATAGCCAAAAACATTCAGTACTTC. Amino acids: CASSEAGIAKNIQYF.

The chain recombines TRBV12-2 with TRBJ1-4; TRBD1 is the table's D call, not checked against the DNA. TRBV12-2 counts as a pseudogene. The CDR3 spans 18 residues. The CDR3 nucleotides are TGTGCAAGTCGCTTAGCTGGGACAGTCACCCTACCAGATGAAAAACTGTTTTTT. Protein product: CASRLAGTVTLPDEKLFF.

In the case of this clone: This same CDR3 is encoded by further DNA sequences in the sample. V gene TRBV28 combines with J gene TRBJ1-1; 7 bases fit TRBD1. V shed 5 bases and J 1 base; nucleotides not matched to a gene: 4. The CDR3 is 14 residues long. Per the germline V gene, CDR1 is MDHEN and CDR2 is SYDVKM. As DNA, the CDR3 is TGTGCCAGCAGTCCCAGGGGGTGGAACACTGAAGCTTTCTTT. Translation: CASSPRGWNTEAFF.

V usage is TRBV7-6 and J usage is TRBJ2-5, with D perhaps assigned TRBD1 or TRBD2 (7 bases each). The length of the CDR3 is 14 residues. V shed 6 bases and J shed 6 bases, with 17 bases lying between them. Germline loops: CDR1 SGHVS, CDR2 FNYEAQ. The chain's CDR3 is CASRPQGGAKTQYF. The DNA for the CDR3 is TGTGCCAGCAGGCCCCAGGGGGGGGCAAAGACCCAGTACTTC.

Concerning this clone itself: In the same sample, other DNA sequences code for this CDR3. This chain connects TRBV11-2 to TRBJ1-2, with D hard to call. Germline V gives CDR1 SGHAT, CDR2 FQNNGV. The CDR3 runs to 13 residues. Trimming removed 1 base from V and 0 bases from J, with 3 bases in between. This CDR3 is CASSLVPNYGYTF. CDR3 nucleotide sequence: TGTGCCAGCAGCTTAGTCCCTAACTATGGCTACACCTTC.

The rearrangement joins TRBV15 to TRBJ2-5; maybe TRBD2 (5 bases). CDR3 length equals 15 residues. From germline, CDR1 is LNHNV and CDR2 YYDKDF (reference sequence). The germline V and J ends were trimmed by 0 bases and 2 bases, with 10 bases remaining between them. The CDR3 DNA reads as TGTGCCACCAGCAGAGATAGAGGGATACAAGAGACCCAGTACTTC. Protein: CATSRDRGIQETQYF.

This rearrangement joins TRBV7-8 to TRBJ2-1; 9 bases line up with TRBD2. This CDR3 has 14 amino acids. CDR1 is SGHVS and CDR2 is FQNEAQ in the germline V gene. V was pared by 6 bases and J by 6 bases, with 6 bases of the junction left unmatched. The CDR3 sequence is CASSGREGRNEQFF. DNA of the CDR3: TGTGCCAGCAGTGGGCGGGAGGGCCGCAATGAGCAGTTCTTC.

On this clone: Distinct nucleotide sequences in the sample also encode this CDR3. The gene calls are TRBV29-1 and TRBJ1-2; D unclear. With 4 bases removed from V and 4 bases from J, the gap between germline ends came to 7 bases. This CDR3 has 11 residues. Germline CDR1 and CDR2: SQVTM and ANQGSEA. CDR3 amino acids: CSVVSSYGYTF. The CDR3 region has the DNA TGCAGCGTTGTATCGTCCTATGGCTACACCTTC. Filled out from reference TRBV29-1 and TRBJ1-2, the complete variable domain reads SAVISQKPSRDICQRGTSLTIQCQVDSQVTMMFWYRQQPGQSLTLIATANQGSEATYESGFVIDKFPISRPNLTFSTLTVSNMSPEDSSIYLCSVVSSYGYTFGSGTRLTVV.

The chain couples TRBV9 to TRBJ2-3; TRBD2 matches 7 bases. With V trimmed by 0 bases and J by 1 base, 5 bases remained unmatched. Germline V gene lookup returns CDR1 SGDLS and CDR2 YYNGEE. The CDR3 consists of 16 residues. For the CDR3, the DNA is TGTGCCAGCAGCGTAGCTCGCGGGGGTCGCACAGATACGCAGTATTTT. It translates to CASSVARGGRTDTQYF.

The rearrangement uses TRBV19 and TRBJ1-2; D is uncertain. The CDR3 has 11 residues. Germline V lookup: CDR1 LNHDA, CDR2 SQIVND (reference sequence). With 11 bases removed from V and 5 bases from J, the gap between germline ends came to 12 bases. The CDR3 DNA sequence: TGTGCCGTTCGAAAAGGATATGGCTACACCTTC. This translates into CAVRKGYGYTF.

The chain is built from TRBV7-9 and TRBJ1-4; D is unresolved. V was clipped by 8 bases and J by 0 bases, with 7 bases between them. CDR1 is SEHNR and CDR2 is FQNEAQ in the germline V gene (reference sequence). The CDR3 totals 13 residues. For the CDR3, the DNA is TGTGCCAGCGAGGGATCAACTAATGAAAAACTGTTTTTT. Amino acid sequence: CASEGSTNEKLFF.

The genes are TRBV29-1 and TRBJ2-1, with 9 positions matching TRBD1. V gave up 1 base and J gave up 8 bases; unmatched junction bases: 6. The CDR3 is made up of 14 amino acids. CDR1 is SQVTM, CDR2 ANQGSEA, per germline. CDR3 coding DNA: TGCAGCGTTGAAGCGGCGGACAGGGGACATGAGCAGTTCTTC. Translated: CSVEAADRGHEQFF.

The chain links TRBV4-1 to TRBJ2-2; a weak D match, TRBD2 (5 bases). The germline V gene encodes CDR1 MGHRA and CDR2 YSYEKL. This CDR3 spans 21 amino acids. V was trimmed by 5 bases and J by 4 bases, leaving 32 bases between them. The CDR3 protein is CASSEGPVTVLTSDGTGELFF. CDR3 in DNA: TGCGCCAGCAGCGAAGGTCCTGTTACGGTCCTTACTAGTGATGGCACCGGGGAGCTGTTTTTT.

The CDR3 sequence is CASSLPGAVGYTF. In DNA form, the CDR3 reads TGCGCCAGCAGCCTTCCGGGAGCCGTAGGCTACACCTTC. V is TRBV4-1 and J is TRBJ1-2; D call uncertain. The CDR3 extends over 13 amino acids. V was pared by 4 bases and J by 8 bases, with 14 bases between. Germline V gene lookup returns CDR1 MGHRA and CDR2 YSYEKL.

The rearrangement links TRBV6-1 to TRBJ1-1; a weak D match, TRBD1 (5 bases). This CDR3 region has 13 residues. CDR1 is MNHNS, CDR2 SASEGT, per germline. Trimming stripped 9 bases from V and 11 bases from J, with 22 bases between. The CDR3, as DNA: TGTGCCAGTTCCGAAGGGCAGGGACGAGTGGCTTTCTTT. Amino acids: CASSEGQGRVAFF.

The chain recombines TRBV7-3 with TRBJ1-1; 9 bases are shared with TRBD1. V dropped 0 bases and J dropped 0; count of bases not matched to a gene: 5. Germline V gene lookup returns CDR1 SGHTA and CDR2 FQGTGA. CDR3 size: 17 residues. The CDR3 region has the DNA TGTGCCAGCAGCTTAACTGGGACAGGGTATGTGAACACTGAAGCTTTCTTT. Amino acid sequence: CASSLTGTGYVNTEAFF.

The J gene is TRBJ1-1, the V gene TRBV5-1, with D tentatively TRBD1 (5 bases). Between the trimmed V and J ends, which lost 6 bases and 3 bases, there was a span of 12 bases. Germline V gives CDR1 SGHRS, CDR2 YFSETQ. The CDR3 is made up of 13 amino acids. CDR3 in amino acids: CASTAGIDTEAFF. CDR3 nucleotides: TGCGCCAGCACGGCAGGGATCGACACTGAAGCTTTCTTT.

This clone came up once. The CDR3 DNA follows: TGTGCCAGCAGCCCCGGGGGGCTAAATGAAGCTTTCTTT. Protein product: CASSPGGLNEAFF. V gene TRBV27 combines with J gene TRBJ1-1, with D tentatively TRBD1 (6 bases). The V and J ends lost 6 bases and 7 bases respectively, with 15 bases between them. This CDR3 has 13 residues. CDR1 MNHEY and CDR2 SMNVEV come from the germline V gene (reference sequence).

The chain links TRBV7-6 to TRBJ1-1; D not resolved. The CDR3 totals 14 residues. The germline V and J ends were trimmed by 1 base and 5 bases, with 11 bases remaining between them. Germline CDR1 is SGHVS and CDR2 is FNYEAQ. CDR3 DNA sequence: TGTGCCAGCAGCTTAGGGATGGTGGGGACTGAAGCTTTCTTT. Protein: CASSLGMVGTEAFF.

The chain has TRBV5-1 and TRBJ2-5, with 8 positions matching TRBD1. The CDR3 has 16 residues. V lost 2 bases to trimming and J lost 4 bases; unmatched junction nucleotides: 10. The germline CDR1 and CDR2 sequences are SGHRS and YFSETQ. The CDR3 DNA is TGCGCCAGCAGCTTTGGACAGGGAAGCGCCTTAGAGACCCAGTACTTC. Protein sequence: CASSFGQGSALETQYF.

This clone was detected once. V usage is TRBV4-1 and J usage is TRBJ1-5; 9 nucleotides match TRBD1. The CDR3 sequence is 16 residues long. In germline, CDR1 is MGHRA, CDR2 YSYEKL. The V segment lost 4 bases and the J segment 5 bases; nucleotides outside the gene matches: 9. Here the CDR3 DNA reads TGCGCCAGCAGCCCAAACCAGGGACAGGGCTATCAGCCCCAGCATTTT. It codes for CASSPNQGQGYQPQHF.

This clone turned up a few times. The chain combines TRBV19 with TRBJ1-1; the D gene is possibly TRBD1 (5 bases). CDR1 is LNHDA, CDR2 SQIVND, per germline (reference sequence). The CDR3 runs to 14 residues. Deletions cut 0 bases from V and 4 bases from J, with 9 bases between. The CDR3 spells CASSIDLGRTEAFF. CDR3 DNA: TGTGCCAGTAGTATAGATCTGGGACGCACTGAAGCTTTCTTT.

The chain carries TRBV25-1 and TRBJ1-2; no definite D call. V was shortened by 9 bases and J by 7 bases, with 21 bases between the two germline ends. CDR1 is MGHDK, CDR2 SYGVNS, per germline. The CDR3 is made up of 14 amino acids. CDR3: CASPREGFFAGYTF. The DNA of the CDR3 is TGTGCCAGTCCTCGGGAAGGTTTCTTTGCTGGCTACACCTTC.